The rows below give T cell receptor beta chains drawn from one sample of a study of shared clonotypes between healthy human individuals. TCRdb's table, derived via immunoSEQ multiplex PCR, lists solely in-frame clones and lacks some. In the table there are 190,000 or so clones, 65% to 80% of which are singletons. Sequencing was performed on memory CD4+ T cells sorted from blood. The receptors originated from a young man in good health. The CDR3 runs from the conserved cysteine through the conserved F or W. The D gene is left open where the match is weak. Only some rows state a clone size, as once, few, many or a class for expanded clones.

CDR3 protein: CASSSQGKETQYF; CDR3 DNA: TGTGCCAGCAGTTCACAGGGAAAAGAGACCCAGTACTTC; J gene: TRBJ2-5; clone size: NA; V gene: TRBV28; D gene: NA
CDR3 protein: CASTRGASEAGYGYTF; CDR3 DNA: TGTGCCAGCACCCGCGGGGCTTCCGAGGCCGGTTATGGCTACACCTTC; J gene: TRBJ1-2; clone size: once; V gene: TRBV7-2; D gene: NA
CDR3 protein: CASSLVRGNYEQYF; CDR3 DNA: TGCGCCAGCAGCTTGGTCAGGGGTAACTACGAGCAGTACTTC; J gene: TRBJ2-7; clone size: NA; V gene: TRBV5-1; D gene: NA
CDR3 protein: CSIRTGLNTEAFF; CDR3 DNA: TGCAGCATACGGACAGGGTTGAACACTGAAGCTTTCTTT; J gene: TRBJ1-1; clone size: NA; V gene: TRBV29-1; D gene: TRBD1
CDR3 protein: CASTTPRQGVDTQYF; CDR3 DNA: TGTGCCAGCACCACTCCTCGGCAGGGGGTAGATACGCAGTATTTT; J gene: TRBJ2-3; clone size: NA; V gene: TRBV5-5; D gene: TRBD1
CDR3 protein: CASSVTPGQPQETQYF; CDR3 DNA: TGTGCCAGCAGCGTAACGCCGGGACAGCCCCAAGAGACCCAGTACTTC; J gene: TRBJ2-5; clone size: NA; V gene: TRBV9; D gene: TRBD1
CDR3 protein: CASSPRVFF; CDR3 DNA: TGTGCCAGCAGCCCACGTGTGTTTTTT; J gene: TRBJ2-2; clone size: medium-sized; V gene: TRBV3-2; D gene: NA
CDR3 protein: CASSEGGRGIYEQYF; CDR3 DNA: TGTGCCAGCAGCGAAGGTGGTCGGGGTATCTACGAGCAGTACTTC; J gene: TRBJ2-7; clone size: NA; V gene: TRBV9; D gene: NA
CDR3 protein: CASRSALSLLEANTQYF; CDR3 DNA: TGTGCCAGCAGATCCGCGCTCTCGCTTTTGGAAGCAAATACGCAGTATTTT; J gene: TRBJ2-3; clone size: NA; V gene: TRBV28; D gene: NA
CDR3 protein: CASSFPGAYNEQFF; CDR3 DNA: TGTGCCAGCAGCTTTCCGGGGGCTTACAATGAGCAGTTCTTC; J gene: TRBJ2-1; clone size: NA; V gene: TRBV5-4; D gene: NA
CDR3 protein: CASSRDFSYEQYF; CDR3 DNA: TGCGCCAGCAGCCGGGACTTCTCCTACGAGCAGTACTTC; J gene: TRBJ2-7; clone size: NA; V gene: TRBV5-1; D gene: NA
CDR3 protein: CASSLIGLSDEQFF; CDR3 DNA: TGTGCCAGCAGTCTAATAGGCCTCTCCGATGAGCAGTTCTTC; J gene: TRBJ2-1; clone size: NA; V gene: TRBV9; D gene: NA
CDR3 protein: CASSVTGTGVSEAFF; CDR3 DNA: TGTGCCAGCAGCGTCACCGGGACAGGGGTCTCTGAAGCTTTCTTT; J gene: TRBJ1-1; clone size: NA; V gene: TRBV9; D gene: TRBD1
CDR3 protein: CASSEGAVPGQYF; CDR3 DNA: TGTGCCAGCAGTGAAGGAGCGGTCCCCGGGCAGTATTTT; J gene: TRBJ2-3; clone size: NA; V gene: TRBV6-1; D gene: NA
CDR3 protein: CASSIAGGETQYF; CDR3 DNA: TGTGCCAGTAGTATAGCGGGAGGAGAGACCCAGTACTTC; J gene: TRBJ2-5; clone size: many; V gene: TRBV19; D gene: TRBD2
CDR3 protein: CASSEQEGLGNQPQHF; CDR3 DNA: TGTGCCAGCAGTGAACAGGAGGGGTTGGGCAATCAGCCCCAGCATTTT; J gene: TRBJ1-5; clone size: few; V gene: TRBV25-1; D gene: NA
CDR3 protein: CASSVGTGGRNTGELFF; CDR3 DNA: TGTGCCAGCAGCGTAGGTACAGGGGGTAGGAACACCGGGGAGCTGTTTTTT; J gene: TRBJ2-2; clone size: NA; V gene: TRBV9; D gene: TRBD1
CDR3 protein: CASSLNDYSGNTIYF; CDR3 DNA: TGCGCCAGCAGCTTGAACGACTACTCTGGAAACACCATATATTTT; J gene: TRBJ1-3; clone size: NA; V gene: TRBV5-1; D gene: NA
CDR3 protein: CASSRYTDTQYF; CDR3 DNA: TGTGCCAGCAGCCGATACACAGATACGCAGTATTTT; J gene: TRBJ2-3; clone size: NA; V gene: TRBV14; D gene: NA
CDR3 protein: CASSGTGEHQPQHF; CDR3 DNA: TGTGCCAGCAGTGGGACAGGGGAACACCAGCCCCAGCATTTT; J gene: TRBJ1-5; clone size: many; V gene: TRBV2; D gene: TRBD1
CDR3 protein: CATGGGSDTQYF; CDR3 DNA: TGTGCCACCGGGGGGGGGTCAGATACGCAGTATTTT; J gene: TRBJ2-3; clone size: NA; V gene: TRBV2; D gene: TRBD2
CDR3 protein: CASSFGPLYEQYF; CDR3 DNA: TGTGCCAGCAGCTTCGGGCCACTTTACGAGCAGTACTTC; J gene: TRBJ2-7; clone size: NA; V gene: TRBV11-2; D gene: NA
CDR3 protein: CASSLGLQGNTEAFF; CDR3 DNA: TGTGCCAGCAGCTTAGGATTACAGGGGAACACTGAAGCTTTCTTT; J gene: TRBJ1-1; clone size: NA; V gene: TRBV7-8; D gene: NA
CDR3 protein: CASIPGRGQKAFF; CDR3 DNA: TGTGCCAGTATCCCCGGCAGGGGGCAGAAAGCTTTCTTT; J gene: TRBJ1-1; clone size: NA; V gene: TRBV19; D gene: TRBD1
CDR3 protein: CASSLVGTQYF; CDR3 DNA: TGTGCCAGCAGCTTGGTCGGCACGCAGTATTTT; J gene: TRBJ2-3; clone size: NA; V gene: TRBV5-6; D gene: NA
CDR3 protein: CASSLEASVNNEQFF; CDR3 DNA: TGCGCCAGCAGCTTGGAGGCTAGCGTAAACAATGAGCAGTTCTTC; J gene: TRBJ2-1; clone size: NA; V gene: TRBV5-1; D gene: NA
CDR3 protein: CASSPIGQPQETQYF; CDR3 DNA: TGTGCCAGCAGCCCGATTGGACAGCCTCAAGAGACCCAGTACTTC; J gene: TRBJ2-5; clone size: NA; V gene: TRBV7-9; D gene: NA
CDR3 protein: CASSFDGENTEAFF; CDR3 DNA: TGTGCCAGCAGTTTTGACGGGGAGAACACTGAAGCTTTCTTT; J gene: TRBJ1-1; clone size: few; V gene: TRBV7-9; D gene: NA
CDR3 protein: CSVSRAGGPGNEQFF; CDR3 DNA: TGCAGCGTCTCCCGAGCGGGAGGGCCAGGAAATGAGCAGTTCTTC; J gene: TRBJ2-1; clone size: NA; V gene: TRBV29-1; D gene: TRBD2
CDR3 protein: CASSLYQGDGTDTQYF; CDR3 DNA: TGTGCCAGCAGCTTGTACCAGGGGGACGGCACAGATACGCAGTATTTT; J gene: TRBJ2-3; clone size: many; V gene: TRBV7-8; D gene: TRBD1
CDR3 protein: CASSIATGGALSDTQYF; CDR3 DNA: TGTGCCAGTAGTATAGCTACAGGGGGCGCGTTATCAGATACGCAGTATTTT; J gene: TRBJ2-3; clone size: few; V gene: TRBV19; D gene: TRBD1
CDR3 protein: CASTWAETQYF; CDR3 DNA: TGTGCCAGCACCTGGGCTGAGACCCAGTACTTC; J gene: TRBJ2-5; clone size: NA; V gene: TRBV7-9; D gene: NA
CDR3 protein: CASTETTATYEQYF; CDR3 DNA: TGTGCCAGCACCGAGACGACAGCCACCTACGAGCAGTACTTC; J gene: TRBJ2-7; clone size: NA; V gene: TRBV2; D gene: NA
CDR3 protein: CASSWVGGETQYF; CDR3 DNA: TGTGCCAGCAGTTGGGTAGGGGGAGAGACCCAGTACTTC; J gene: TRBJ2-5; clone size: NA; V gene: TRBV6-5; D gene: NA
CDR3 protein: CAKRGGADTQYF; CDR3 DNA: TGTGCTAAGCGGGGGGGAGCAGATACGCAGTATTTT; J gene: TRBJ2-3; clone size: many; V gene: TRBV12-5; D gene: TRBD2
CDR3 protein: CASSSRQGGYTGELFF; CDR3 DNA: TGTGCCAGCAGCTCGCGACAGGGGGGCTACACCGGGGAGCTGTTTTTT; J gene: TRBJ2-2; clone size: NA; V gene: TRBV11-3; D gene: TRBD1
CDR3 protein: CASSLQGLAGVHEQFF; CDR3 DNA: TGTGCCAGCAGCTTACAGGGACTAGCGGGAGTGCATGAGCAGTTCTTC; J gene: TRBJ2-1; clone size: NA; V gene: TRBV7-2; D gene: TRBD2
CDR3 protein: CASSFEGLHNEQFF; CDR3 DNA: TGTGCCAGCAGCTTTGAGGGGCTACACAATGAGCAGTTCTTC; J gene: TRBJ2-1; clone size: NA; V gene: TRBV7-2; D gene: NA
CDR3 protein: CASNGLAGDTQYF; CDR3 DNA: TGTGCCAGTAATGGGCTAGCGGGAGATACGCAGTATTTT; J gene: TRBJ2-3; clone size: NA; V gene: TRBV19; D gene: TRBD2
CDR3 protein: CASSQANRAMETQYF; CDR3 DNA: TGTGCCAGCAGCCAAGCGAACCGGGCGATGGAGACCCAGTACTTC; J gene: TRBJ2-5; clone size: NA; V gene: TRBV4-2; D gene: NA
CDR3 protein: CASSQQGKETQYF; CDR3 DNA: TGTGCCAGCAGCCAACAGGGTAAGGAGACCCAGTACTTC; J gene: TRBJ2-5; clone size: once; V gene: TRBV5-6; D gene: NA
CDR3 protein: CASSPLPGQGYEQYF; CDR3 DNA: TGTGCCAGCAGTCCCCTACCGGGACAGGGTTACGAGCAGTACTTC; J gene: TRBJ2-7; clone size: NA; V gene: TRBV28; D gene: TRBD1
CDR3 protein: CASSLIGQGSMNSGYTF; CDR3 DNA: TGTGCCAGCAGCTTGATCGGACAGGGATCGATGAACTCCGGCTACACCTTC; J gene: TRBJ1-2; clone size: NA; V gene: TRBV5-6; D gene: TRBD1
CDR3 protein: CASSYQPSNTGELFF; CDR3 DNA: TGTGCCAGCAGTTACCAACCAAGCAACACCGGGGAGCTGTTTTTT; J gene: TRBJ2-2; clone size: NA; V gene: TRBV6-5; D gene: NA
CDR3 protein: CASSLNDYRGGNIQYF; CDR3 DNA: TGCGCCAGCAGCCTGAATGACTACAGGGGTGGCAACATTCAGTACTTC; J gene: TRBJ2-4; clone size: NA; V gene: TRBV5-1; D gene: TRBD1
CDR3 protein: CASSESGSAYEQYF; CDR3 DNA: TGCGCCAGCAGTGAGAGCGGGAGTGCCTACGAGCAGTACTTC; J gene: TRBJ2-7; clone size: NA; V gene: TRBV10-1; D gene: TRBD2